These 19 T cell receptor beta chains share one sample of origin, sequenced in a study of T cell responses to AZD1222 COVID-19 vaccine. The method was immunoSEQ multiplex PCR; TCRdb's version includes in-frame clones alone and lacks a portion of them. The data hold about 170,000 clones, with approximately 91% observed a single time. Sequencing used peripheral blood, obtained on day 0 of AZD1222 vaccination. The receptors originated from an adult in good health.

The DNA of the CDR3 is TGTGCCAGCAGGGGGACAGGCAGGGTTTCACCCCTCCACTTT. This translates into CASRGTGRVSPLHF. V usage is TRBV2 and J usage is TRBJ1-6, with TRBD1 identical over 8 bases. The CDR3 sequence is 14 residues long. The trim removed 6 bases at V and 9 bases at J, leaving 7 bases unmatched. Germline CDR1 reads SNHLY; CDR2 reads FYNNEI.

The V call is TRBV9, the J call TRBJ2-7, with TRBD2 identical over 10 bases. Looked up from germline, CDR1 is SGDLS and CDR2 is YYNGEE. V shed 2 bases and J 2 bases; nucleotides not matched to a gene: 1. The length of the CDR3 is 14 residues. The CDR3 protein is CASSVTSGTYEQYF. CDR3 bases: TGTGCCAGCAGCGTCACTAGCGGGACCTACGAGCAGTACTTC.

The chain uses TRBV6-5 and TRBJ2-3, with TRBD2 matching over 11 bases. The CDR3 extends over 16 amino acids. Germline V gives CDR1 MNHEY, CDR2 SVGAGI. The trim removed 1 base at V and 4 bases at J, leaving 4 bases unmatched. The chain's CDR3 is CASSYYGSGGADTQYF. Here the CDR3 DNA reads TGTGCCAGCAGTTACTACGGTAGCGGGGGGGCAGATACGCAGTATTTT.

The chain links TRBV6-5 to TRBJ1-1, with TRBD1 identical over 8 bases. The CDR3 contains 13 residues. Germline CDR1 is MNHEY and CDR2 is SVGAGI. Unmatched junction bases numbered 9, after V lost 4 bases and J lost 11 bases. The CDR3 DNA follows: TGTGCCAGCAGTTCCTACAGGGGGACGGTGGCTTTCTTT. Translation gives CASSSYRGTVAFF.

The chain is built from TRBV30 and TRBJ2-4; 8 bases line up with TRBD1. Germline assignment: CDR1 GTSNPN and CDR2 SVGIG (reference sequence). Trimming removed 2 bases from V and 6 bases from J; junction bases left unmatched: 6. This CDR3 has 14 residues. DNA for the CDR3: TGTGCCTGGAGTCGGACAGGGAGCATAAACATTCAGTACTTC. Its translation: CAWSRTGSINIQYF.

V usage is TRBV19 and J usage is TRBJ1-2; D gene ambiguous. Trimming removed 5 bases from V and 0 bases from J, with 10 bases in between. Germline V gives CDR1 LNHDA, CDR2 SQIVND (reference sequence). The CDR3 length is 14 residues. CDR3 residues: CASSPTTTNYGYTF. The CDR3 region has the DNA TGTGCCAGTAGTCCCACGACAACTAACTATGGCTACACCTTC.

CDR3 in amino acids: CASSLDRRYSPLHF. The CDR3 coding sequence is TGTGCCAGCAGCCTAGACAGGCGGTATTCACCCCTCCACTTT. The chain employs TRBV7-2 and TRBJ1-6; possibly TRBD1 for D (6 bases). V dropped 5 bases and J dropped 8 bases, with 13 bases sitting between them. CDR3 size: 14 residues. CDR1 SGHTA and CDR2 FQGNSA come from the germline V gene.

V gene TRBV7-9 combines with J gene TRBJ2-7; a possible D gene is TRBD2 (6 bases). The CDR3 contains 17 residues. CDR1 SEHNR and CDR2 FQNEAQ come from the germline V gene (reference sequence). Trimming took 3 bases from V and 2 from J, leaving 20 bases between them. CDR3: CASSLDLVGSGTYEQYF. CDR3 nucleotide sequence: TGTGCCAGCAGCTTGGACTTAGTGGGTAGCGGAACCTACGAGCAGTACTTC.

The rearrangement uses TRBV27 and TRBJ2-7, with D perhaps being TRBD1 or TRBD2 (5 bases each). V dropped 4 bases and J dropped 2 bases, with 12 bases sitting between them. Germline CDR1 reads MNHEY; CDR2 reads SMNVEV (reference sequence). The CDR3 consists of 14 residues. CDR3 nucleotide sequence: TGTGCCAGCAGTTCGGGGCAGGGAGCCTACGAGCAGTACTTC. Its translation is CASSSGQGAYEQYF.

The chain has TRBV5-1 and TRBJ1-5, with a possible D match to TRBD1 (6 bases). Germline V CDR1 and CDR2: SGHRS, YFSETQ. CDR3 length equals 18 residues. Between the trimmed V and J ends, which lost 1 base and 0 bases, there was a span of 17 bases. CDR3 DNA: TGCGCCAGCAGCTTGACTGTGAACAGGGAGGCTAGCAATCAGCCCCAGCATTTT. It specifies CASSLTVNREASNQPQHF.

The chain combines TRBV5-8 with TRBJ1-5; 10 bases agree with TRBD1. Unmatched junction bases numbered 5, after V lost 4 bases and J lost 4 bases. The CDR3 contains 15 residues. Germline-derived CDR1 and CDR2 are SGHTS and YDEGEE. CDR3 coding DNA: TGTGCCAGCAGCACGGGACAGGGGAGTAATCAGCCCCAGCATTTT. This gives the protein CASSTGQGSNQPQHF.

Here the CDR3 DNA reads TGCGCCAGCAGCACCTACACGGGACTAGCGGGGACTAGCACAGATACGCAGTATTTT. It encodes CASSTYTGLAGTSTDTQYF. The chain employs TRBV5-1 and TRBJ2-3; 13 bases are shared with TRBD2. The CDR3 consists of 19 residues. J was trimmed by 0 bases and V by 4 bases; bases with no gene match: 11. CDR1 is SGHRS and CDR2 is YFSETQ in the germline V gene.

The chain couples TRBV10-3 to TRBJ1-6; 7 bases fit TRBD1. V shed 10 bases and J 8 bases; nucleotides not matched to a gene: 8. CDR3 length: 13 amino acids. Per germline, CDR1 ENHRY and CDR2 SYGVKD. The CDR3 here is CANGRGHDSPLHF. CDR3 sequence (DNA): TGTGCCAATGGGAGGGGGCACGATTCACCCCTCCACTTT.

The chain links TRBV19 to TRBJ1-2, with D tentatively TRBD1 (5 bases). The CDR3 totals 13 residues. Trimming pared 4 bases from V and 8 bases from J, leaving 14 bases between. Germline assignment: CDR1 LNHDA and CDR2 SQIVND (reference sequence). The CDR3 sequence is CASSTRVLEGYTF. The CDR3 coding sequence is TGTGCCAGTAGTACCAGGGTGTTGGAGGGCTACACCTTC.

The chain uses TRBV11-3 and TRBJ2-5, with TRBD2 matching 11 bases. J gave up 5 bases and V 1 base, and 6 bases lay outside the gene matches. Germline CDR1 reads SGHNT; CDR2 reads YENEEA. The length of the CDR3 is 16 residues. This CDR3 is CASSLAGTSGGETQYF. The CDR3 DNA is TGTGCCAGCAGCTTAGCAGGGACTAGCGGCGGCGAGACCCAGTACTTC.

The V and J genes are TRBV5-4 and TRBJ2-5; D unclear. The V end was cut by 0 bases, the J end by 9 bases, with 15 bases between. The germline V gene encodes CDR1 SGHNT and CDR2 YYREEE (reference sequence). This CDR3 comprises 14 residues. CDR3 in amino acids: CASSLGRVEGPQYF. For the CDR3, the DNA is TGTGCCAGCAGCTTGGGTCGGGTGGAAGGGCCCCAGTACTTC.

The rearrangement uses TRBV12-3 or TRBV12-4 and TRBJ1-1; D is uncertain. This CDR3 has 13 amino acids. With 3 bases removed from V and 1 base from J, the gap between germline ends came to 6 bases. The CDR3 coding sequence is TGTGCCAGCAGTTTTAGTCAGAACACTGAAGCTTTCTTT. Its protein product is CASSFSQNTEAFF.

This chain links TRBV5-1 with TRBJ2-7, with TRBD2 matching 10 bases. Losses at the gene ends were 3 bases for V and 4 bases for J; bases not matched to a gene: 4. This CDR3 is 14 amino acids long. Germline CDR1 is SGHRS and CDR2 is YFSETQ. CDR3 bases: TGCGCCAGCAGCTCTACTAGCGGGACATACGAGCAGTACTTC. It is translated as CASSSTSGTYEQYF.

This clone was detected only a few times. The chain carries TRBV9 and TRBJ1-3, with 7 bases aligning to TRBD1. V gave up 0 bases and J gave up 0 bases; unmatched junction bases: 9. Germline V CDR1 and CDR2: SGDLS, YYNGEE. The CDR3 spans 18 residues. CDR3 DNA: TGTGCCAGCAGCGTAGGACAGGGACACGGAAGCTCTGGAAACACCATATATTTT. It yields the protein CASSVGQGHGSSGNTIYF.